This TCR beta chain was captured in a study of blood T cell repertoires in COVID-19. The wider study: Samples came from the United States, Italy and Spain, spanning acute and convalescent COVID-19. PBMCs, B-cell-depleted T cells, or T cells were the source of the cDNA or gDNA that made up the material.

V lost 0 bases, J lost 0 bases, and 7 bases lay in between. Per germline, CDR1 GTSNPN and CDR2 SVGIG (reference sequence). There are 14 residues in the CDR3. In the authors' methods: Reference gene primers were amplified, and this amplification served to estimate nucleated cell counts. Only in-frame clones appear in the TCRdb table, and some are missing; sequencing was by immunoSEQ multiplex PCR. The DNA was the basis for D and trimming; V, J and clone size are from that table. Seen here are roughly 170,000 clones, roughly 81% observed once, and the top ten hold roughly 8%. The source of this sequence is a man between 40 and 49 years old who had recovered from COVID-19. The specimen sequenced was peripheral blood. The rearrangement links TRBV30 to TRBJ2-3, with D perhaps matching TRBD1 (5 bases). The CDR3 region is CAWSVRQSTDTQYF. The CDR3 DNA reads as TGTGCCTGGAGTGTCAGACAGAGCACAGATACGCAGTATTTT.